This record concerns one TCR beta chain sequence. The CDR3 covers 16 residues. CDR1 SGHAT and CDR2 FQDESV come from the germline V gene (reference sequence). J gave up 5 bases and V 4 bases, and 10 bases lay outside the gene matches. The data are from a study of control samples from healthy donors and cancer patients. The method was immunoSEQ multiplex PCR; TCRdb's version includes in-frame clones alone and lacks a portion of them. The sample shows some 96,000 clones, roughly nine tenths of them seen only once. Sequenced: blood. The receptor was isolated from a woman between 50 and 59 years old in good health. This chain joins TRBV11-1 and TRBJ1-1, with 10 positions matching TRBD1. In DNA, the CDR3 is TGTGCCAGCAGCTATTACCCCATGGACAGGGGGACTGAAGCTTTCTTT. This translates into CASSYYPMDRGTEAFF. Using reference TRBV11-1 and TRBJ1-1 for the parts outside the CDR3, the full variable domain is EAEVAQSPRYKITEKSQAVAFWCDPISGHATLYWYRQILGQGPELLVQFQDESVVDDSQLPKDRFSAERLKGVDSTLKIQPAELGDSAMYLCASSYYPMDRGTEAFFGQGTRLTVV.